One and the same sample provided the 25 T cell receptor beta chains below, sequenced in a study of blood T cell repertoires in COVID-19 (dated by TCRdb to the early 2020s). Receptors were amplified or captured by the immunoSEQ multiplex PCR assay. Here the immuneACCESS table is served through TCRdb, limited to in-frame sequences with V and J called. Missing clones are a known gap in these copies; in checked studies unresolved V genes cover under half, and the rest lacks a known reason. The sample table records about 250,000 clones; around 88% of these occur just once. The ten largest clones take up approximately 5% of the sample. The sample was peripheral blood. The receptors here all came from a woman of 80 years or more with COVID-19, enrolled during active disease.

The V call is TRBV28, the J call TRBJ1-2, with D possibly being TRBD1 (5 bases). V was pared by 4 bases and J by 4 bases, with 16 bases between. This CDR3 is 15 amino acids long. Germline V gene lookup returns CDR1 MDHEN and CDR2 SYDVKM. CDR3 sequence: CASSSPPGDPYGYTF. CDR3 nucleotide sequence: TGTGCCAGCAGTTCTCCCCCGGGGGACCCCTATGGCTACACCTTC.

The chain combines TRBV7-9 with TRBJ1-1; possibly TRBD1 for D (6 bases). The V gene lost 8 bases and the J gene lost 12 bases, with 22 bases spanning the gap. The germline V gene has CDR1 SEHNR and CDR2 FQNEAQ (reference sequence). This CDR3 contains 13 residues. The chain's CDR3 is CASVSTGRVGSFF. The CDR3 bases are TGTGCCAGCGTCTCCACAGGGCGAGTGGGATCTTTCTTT.

The chain is built from TRBV5-5 and TRBJ1-1; 7 nucleotides line up with TRBD1. Germline values: CDR1 SGHKS, CDR2 YYEKEE (reference sequence). Germline trimming cut 4 bases from V and 1 base from J; bases unmatched to any gene: 10. The CDR3 has 16 amino acids. The CDR3 nucleotides read TGTGCCAGCAGCCGGGACTTGACAGGGTGGAACACTGAAGCTTTCTTT. It specifies CASSRDLTGWNTEAFF.

The V gene is TRBV5-1, the J gene TRBJ2-5, with TRBD2 matching 8 bases. Looked up from germline, CDR1 is SGHRS and CDR2 is YFSETQ. The CDR3 totals 19 residues. The ends lost 0 bases at V and 5 bases at J; junction bases unmatched: 18. The CDR3 reads CASSLAPPAGTSRLETQYF. The CDR3 DNA is TGCGCCAGCAGCTTGGCTCCACCGGCCGGGACTAGTAGGTTGGAGACCCAGTACTTC.

The V and J genes are TRBV5-4 and TRBJ2-2; D gene uncertain. This CDR3 contains 15 residues. Germline CDR1 and CDR2: SGHNT and YYREEE (reference sequence). V was trimmed by 3 bases and J by 6 bases, leaving 15 bases between them. The CDR3 region has the DNA TGTGCCAGCAGCTCAGATTGGCAGGTAGCCGGGGAGCTGTTTTTT. It translates to CASSSDWQVAGELFF.

The chain links TRBV19 to TRBJ2-1, with 13 bases that match TRBD2. V trimming: 6 bases; J trimming: 0 bases; junction bases outside the gene matches: 11. CDR1 is LNHDA and CDR2 is SQIVND in the germline V gene (reference sequence). The CDR3 consists of 19 residues. The CDR3 DNA follows: TGTGCCAGTAGGAGCCCTCAGAGACTAGCGGGGGGCTCCTACAATGAGCAGTTCTTC. It specifies CASRSPQRLAGGSYNEQFF. Variable domain in full (rest from reference TRBV19 and TRBJ2-1): DGGITQSPKYLFRKEGQNVTLSCEQNLNHDAMYWYRQDPGQGLRLIYYSQIVNDFQKGDIAEGYSVSREKKESFPLTVTSAQKNPTAFYLCASRSPQRLAGGSYNEQFFGPGTRLTVL.

V and J are TRBV27 and TRBJ2-3; D is perhaps TRBD1 (6 bases). Between the trimmed V and J ends, which lost 5 bases and 0 bases, there was a span of 12 bases. This CDR3 is 15 amino acids long. Germline CDR1 MNHEY, CDR2 SMNVEV (reference sequence). The DNA of the CDR3 is TGTGCCAGCAGTGAGCAGGGGCGTAGCACAGATACGCAGTATTTT. Its translation: CASSEQGRSTDTQYF.

This clone has just a few counts. V usage is TRBV28 and J usage is TRBJ1-2; TRBD1 aligns across 10 bases. The ends lost 2 bases at V and 2 bases at J; junction bases unmatched: 5. CDR1 and CDR2 from the germline V gene are MDHEN and SYDVKM. This CDR3 region has 16 residues. The CDR3 is CASSLVPGQGNYGYTF. The CDR3 bases are TGTGCCAGCAGTTTAGTTCCGGGACAGGGGAACTATGGCTACACCTTC.

The chain combines TRBV6-6 with TRBJ1-2; 10 bases match TRBD1. The CDR3 sequence is 13 residues long. J was trimmed by 4 bases and V by 5 bases; bases with no gene match: 1. Germline V gene lookup returns CDR1 MNHNY and CDR2 SVGAGI (reference sequence). CDR3 residues: CASSRTGGYGYTF. As DNA, the CDR3 is TGTGCCAGCAGTAGGACAGGGGGCTATGGCTACACCTTC.

Only a few counts were recorded for this clone. The chain is built from TRBV2 and TRBJ1-5; possibly TRBD1 for D (6 bases). This CDR3 comprises 13 residues. Germline V gene data show CDR1 as SNHLY and CDR2 as FYNNEI. Trimming shortened V by 4 bases and J by 7 bases, and 11 bases separated the two germline ends. Here the CDR3 reads CASSVPQGQPQHF. DNA for the CDR3: TGTGCCAGCAGTGTGCCACAGGGCCAGCCCCAGCATTTT.

A word on this clone: Germline is not matched at one junction end, which may reflect a read error. The genes are TRBV7-9 and TRBJ1-1; a possible D gene is TRBD1 (6 bases). The CDR3 runs 14 residues. The germline V gene encodes CDR1 SEHNR and CDR2 FQNEAQ (reference sequence). CDR3 in DNA: TGTGCCAGCACCTTACAGGGATCCAGCTCTGAAGCTTTCTTT. Residues: CASTLQGSSSEAFF.

The V call is TRBV11-2, the J call TRBJ1-6, with 11 nucleotides matching TRBD1. J was trimmed by 6 bases and V by 4 bases; bases with no gene match: 2. This CDR3 has 15 amino acids. In germline, CDR1 is SGHAT, CDR2 FQNNGV. CDR3 loop: CASSSGTGGNSPLHF. CDR3 nucleotides: TGTGCCAGCAGCTCCGGGACAGGGGGTAATTCACCCCTCCACTTT.

The rearrangement links TRBV24-1 to TRBJ2-3, with TRBD2 identical over 9 bases. The CDR3 contains 17 residues. After removal of 12 bases from V and 1 base from J, the junction contained 16 bases not matched to a gene. Germline V gene data show CDR1 as KGHDR and CDR2 as SFDVKD. In nucleotides, the CDR3 is TGTGCCGTTAGCGGGCGGGGGGGCGTTTTTGGCACAGATACGCAGTATTTT. Protein sequence: CAVSGRGGVFGTDTQYF.

The chain recombines TRBV13 with TRBJ2-3; 8 bases align to TRBD1. This CDR3 region has 15 residues. Germline V gene lookup returns CDR1 PRHDT and CDR2 FYEKMQ (reference sequence). With V trimmed by 5 bases and J by 3 bases, 7 bases remained unmatched. The CDR3 loop is CASSPGQGRTDTQYF. Written as DNA, the CDR3 is TGTGCCAGCAGCCCAGGACAGGGTCGGACAGATACGCAGTATTTT.

The chain employs TRBV3-1 (or the pseudogene TRBV3-2) and TRBJ2-3, with TRBD1 identical over 8 bases. The CDR3 has 16 amino acids. Germline V gene data show CDR1 as LGHDT and CDR2 as YNNKEL (reference sequence). V gave up 3 bases and J gave up 4 bases; unmatched junction bases: 9. The CDR3 DNA sequence: TGTGCCAGCAGCCATTTACAGGGGGGTCGTCCAGATACGCAGTATTTT. Translation: CASSHLQGGRPDTQYF.

This chain connects TRBV18 to TRBJ1-3, with 7 bases that match TRBD1. Germline CDR1 reads KGHSH; CDR2 reads LQKENI. Losses at the gene ends were 10 bases for V and 4 bases for J; bases not matched to a gene: 7. The CDR3 is 13 residues long. CDR3 in DNA: TGTGCCACCCACAGGGGCTCAGGAAACACCATATATTTT. Translating gives CATHRGSGNTIYF. The full variable domain, completed using reference TRBV18 and TRBJ1-3, is NAGVMQNPRHLVRRRGQEARLRCSPMKGHSHVYWYRQLPEEGLKFMVYLQKENIIDESGMPKERFSAEFPKEGPSILRIQQVVRGDSAAYFCATHRGSGNTIYFGEGSWLTVV.

This clone was observed a single time. This sequence joins TRBV7-9 and TRBJ2-7; 7 nucleotides align to TRBD1. CDR3 length: 13 residues. The germline CDR1 and CDR2 sequences are SEHNR and FQNEAQ (reference sequence). V lost 3 bases and J lost 3; bases outside the gene matches: 2. CDR3 DNA sequence: TGTGCCAGCAGCTTTGGACAGGTCTACGAGCAGTACTTC. Translation: CASSFGQVYEQYF.

This chain joins TRBV11-2 and TRBJ2-3; 16 bases align to TRBD2. Germline V gene sequence: CDR1 SGHAT, CDR2 FQNNGV. V lost 5 bases to trimming and J lost 2 bases; unmatched junction nucleotides: 10. The CDR3 extends over 19 amino acids. As DNA, the CDR3 is TGTGCCAGCAGCGACCGGGGACTAGCGGGGGGGCTGGACACAGATACGCAGTATTTT. It translates to CASSDRGLAGGLDTDTQYF.

This chain uses TRBV13 with TRBJ1-6; no clear D. Per the germline V gene, CDR1 is PRHDT and CDR2 is FYEKMQ (reference sequence). Trimming took 5 bases from V and 7 from J, leaving 15 bases between them. This CDR3 contains 15 residues. The CDR3: CASSPPTGINSPLHF. Written as DNA, the CDR3 is TGTGCCAGCAGCCCGCCGACGGGGATAAATTCACCCCTCCACTTT.

V is TRBV5-6 and J is TRBJ2-3; 9 nucleotides agree with TRBD1. The V and J ends lost 0 bases and 2 bases, in that order; junction bases with no gene match: 4. The length of the CDR3 is 16 residues. Looked up from germline, CDR1 is SGHDT and CDR2 is YYEEEE. The CDR3 sequence: CASSLVGQGITDTQYF. The CDR3, as DNA: TGTGCCAGCAGCTTGGTGGGACAGGGTATCACAGATACGCAGTATTTT. The full variable domain, its missing parts supplied by reference TRBV5-6 and TRBJ2-3, is DAGVTQSPTHLIKTRGQQVTLRCSPKSGHDTVSWYQQALGQGPQFIFQYYEEEERQRGNFPDRFSGHQFPNYSSELNVNALLLGDSALYLCASSLVGQGITDTQYFGPGTRLTVL.

Remarks on this clone: The sample holds other DNA sequences that translate to the same CDR3. The J gene is TRBJ2-3, the V gene TRBV12-3 or TRBV12-4; D may be TRBD1 (6 bases). This CDR3 is 13 amino acids long. V lost 6 bases and J 3 bases, leaving 10 bases between the germline ends. The CDR3: CASSQGFTDTQYF. In nucleotides, the CDR3 is TGTGCCAGCAGCCAGGGGTTTACAGATACGCAGTATTTT.

The chain is built from TRBV6-5 and TRBJ1-6, with TRBD1 as a possible D gene (6 bases). With 6 bases removed from V and 6 bases from J, the gap between germline ends came to 12 bases. Germline-derived CDR1 and CDR2 are MNHEY and SVGAGI. The CDR3 has 14 amino acids. Here the CDR3 DNA reads TGTGCCAGCAGACAGGGACCTGGTAATTCACCCCTCCACTTT. Its translation: CASRQGPGNSPLHF.

The chain employs TRBV3-1 (or the pseudogene TRBV3-2) and TRBJ1-2; D is unresolved. Per the germline V gene, CDR1 is LGHDT and CDR2 is YNNKEL (reference sequence). The CDR3 contains 14 residues. V was pared by 4 bases and J by 4 bases, with 13 bases between. The CDR3 bases are TGTGCCAGCAGCCTACCGACAAGTACCTATGGCTACACCTTC. Amino acids: CASSLPTSTYGYTF.

This clone was seen a handful of times. The rearrangement joins TRBV7-9 to TRBJ2-2, with a weak D call TRBD1 (5 bases). The germline V gene has CDR1 SEHNR and CDR2 FQNEAQ (reference sequence). The CDR3 is made up of 18 amino acids. V lost 4 bases and J 4 bases, leaving 22 bases between the germline ends. The CDR3 DNA reads as TGTGCCAGCAGCTCGGACCCCGGCAGGGCACGAGGCACCGGGGAGCTGTTTTTT. Translating gives CASSSDPGRARGTGELFF.

The rearrangement joins TRBV19 to TRBJ2-7, with 7 bases aligning to TRBD1. CDR3 length: 15 residues. V was clipped by 0 bases and J by 3 bases; unmatched bases: 5. Germline V gene sequence: CDR1 LNHDA, CDR2 SQIVND (reference sequence). CDR3 in DNA: TGTGCCAGTAGTATAGACATGACAGGGCGCTACGAGCAGTACTTC. Amino acid sequence: CASSIDMTGRYEQYF.